Listed below are T cell receptor beta chains from one sample, sequenced in a study of molecular identifiers for immune sequencing clone quantification. TCRdb re-called the PCR reads through MiXCR, storing one row per CDR3 protein. The data contain 2,000 to 2,500 distinct CDR3 sequences, around 18% of them seen just once; the ten biggest clones take up around 7.5%. Sequencing was carried out using naive CD8+ T cells from blood, with Jurkat cell RNA spiked in. The receptors here all came from a human donor in good health. Some libraries in this study had Jurkat cell RNA spiked in. The CDR3 runs from the conserved cysteine through the conserved F or W. The order of the fields is J gene, clone size, V gene, D gene, CDR3 DNA, CDR3 protein. A D gene is named only where the DNA matches it firmly. Clone size appears in some rows only: once, few, many, or a class for an expanded clone.

>TRBJ2-5|.|TRBV6-2/TRBV6-3|.
TGTGCCAGCAGTTACCAGGCAGAACAAGAGACCCAGTACTTC
CASSYQAEQETQYF
>TRBJ2-1|.|TRBV28|TRBD2
TGTGCCAGCAGTTTCCTTTTGGGGGGCGGCGGGAGGAACTACAATGAGCAGTTCTTC
CASSFLLGGGGRNYNEQFF
>TRBJ2-5|large|TRBV24-1|.
TGTGCCACCAGTGGTTATCCCATCGGGTTGGGAGAGACCCAGTACTTC
CATSGYPIGLGETQYF
>TRBJ2-7|medium-sized|TRBV28|.
TGTGCCAGCAATGTAGCCGGGTACGAGCAGTACTTC
CASNVAGYEQYF
>TRBJ2-7|few|TRBV27|.
TGTGCCAGCAGTCCCGCCCGGGATGGCTACGAGCAGTACTTC
CASSPARDGYEQYF
>TRBJ2-1|medium-sized|TRBV28|.
TGTGCCAGCAGTACCATGCGGGCGAGCTCCTACAATGAGCAGTTCTTC
CASSTMRASSYNEQFF
>TRBJ1-4|medium-sized|TRBV7-9|.
TGTGCCAGCAGTCGACTGGGGTTTCGTGAAAAACTGTTTTTT
CASSRLGFREKLFF
>TRBJ2-3|.|TRBV20-1|TRBD2
TGCAGTGCTAGAGATGGAGCGGGAGGGCTTACGCAGTATTTT
CSARDGAGGLTQYF
>TRBJ2-1|few|TRBV4-1|.
TGCGCCAGCAGACCAGGTGACAATGAGCAGTTCTTC
CASRPGDNEQFF
>TRBJ2-7|medium-sized|TRBV14|TRBD2
TGTGCCAGCAGCTCACGCGGGAGAACCTACGAGCAGTACTTC
CASSSRGRTYEQYF
>TRBJ1-5|medium-sized|TRBV19|.
TGTGCCAGTAGTACCCCATTCGACGGAAGGAATCAGCCCCAGCATTTT
CASSTPFDGRNQPQHF
>TRBJ2-5|large|TRBV10-3|.
TGTGCCATCAGTGAGGTGGGAGGGGGCCCCCAAGAGACCCAGTACTTC
CAISEVGGGPQETQYF
>TRBJ2-2|medium-sized|TRBV6-5|.
TGTGCCAGCAGCCATAGTGTCGGGGAGCTGTTTTTT
CASSHSVGELFF
>TRBJ2-1|medium-sized|TRBV6-2/TRBV6-3|TRBD2
TGTGCCAGCAGCCCCAGGGGACTAGCGGAGGTCTACAATGAGCAGTTCTTC
CASSPRGLAEVYNEQFF
>TRBJ2-5|few|TRBV27|TRBD2
TGTGCCAGCAGTTTATCCCTAGCGGGAGTGGGAGAGACCCAGTACTTC
CASSLSLAGVGETQYF
>TRBJ2-1|medium-sized|TRBV24-1|.
TGTGCCACCAGTGATGCGGGAACCCTTAATGAGCAGTTCTTC
CATSDAGTLNEQFF
>TRBJ2-7|medium-sized|TRBV29-1|.
TGCAGCGTTGAAGTGGACAAGTCCTACGAGCAGTACTTC
CSVEVDKSYEQYF
>TRBJ2-5|.|TRBV23-1|TRBD2
TGCGCCAGCAGTCATCACGGGACTAGCGGGGACTACCAAGAGACCCAGTACTTC
CASSHHGTSGDYQETQYF
>TRBJ2-1|medium-sized|TRBV29-1|TRBD2
TGCACCCTAGCGGGGGCGAACAATGAGCAGTTCTTC
CTLAGANNEQFF
>TRBJ2-2|medium-sized|TRBV25-1|.
TGTGCCAGCAGTGAGGGGATCGAGGACAACGCTATCATGAGGACCGGGGAGCTGTTTTTT
CASSEGIEDNAIMRTGELFF
>TRBJ2-7|.|TRBV7-3|TRBD2
TGTGCCAGCAGCTTAAGGGGGGAGGGTAGCGGGACGTTCCTCGACGAGCAGTACTTC
CASSLRGEGSGTFLDEQYF
>TRBJ2-2|medium-sized|TRBV9|.
TGTGCCAGCAGCGGCCCGTTAGATTCGGCCCCTAAAGACACCGGGGAGCTGTTTTTT
CASSGPLDSAPKDTGELFF
>TRBJ2-5|.|TRBV3-1|TRBD2
TGTGCCAGCAGCCAAGAAAGCGGGAGACGGGAGACCCAGTACTTC
CASSQESGRRETQYF
>TRBJ2-7|large|TRBV4-3|.
TGCGCCAGCAGCCAAGGGGTGGCGGGACCCTACGAGCAGTACTTC
CASSQGVAGPYEQYF
>TRBJ2-1|medium-sized|TRBV6-5|TRBD1
TGTGCCAGCAGTTACGGGCCCGGGACAGGGGTTGATGAGCAGTTCTTC
CASSYGPGTGVDEQFF
>TRBJ2-7|medium-sized|TRBV28|.
TGTGCCAGCACTTACCGACCCGGGACCCGCTACGAGCAGTACTTC
CASTYRPGTRYEQYF
>TRBJ2-7|medium-sized|TRBV6-2/TRBV6-3|.
TGTGCCAGCAGTTCTTTAGTTGGGTTGGCCTCCTACGAGCAGTACTTC
CASSSLVGLASYEQYF
>TRBJ2-1|medium-sized|TRBV7-9|.
TGTGCCAGCAGCTCCAGAATGAGGCAAGGCTCCTACAATGAGCAGTTCTTC
CASSSRMRQGSYNEQFF
>TRBJ2-7|.|TRBV7-6|TRBD1
TGTGCCAGCAGTCCTGGGACAGGGGGTTCCTACGAGCAGTACTTC
CASSPGTGGSYEQYF
>TRBJ2-1|large|TRBV7-9|TRBD2
TGTGCCAGCAGCTTAGCGACTAGCGGAAGCTCCTACAATGAGCAGTTCTTC
CASSLATSGSSYNEQFF
>TRBJ2-7|medium-sized|TRBV27|TRBD2
TGTGCCAGCAAAGAGGGGACTAGCGGGAGTTACGAGCAGTACTTC
CASKEGTSGSYEQYF
>TRBJ2-7|medium-sized|TRBV7-2|.
TGTGCCAGCAGCTTACCAGTTGTGGGGGCCGAGCAGTACTTC
CASSLPVVGAEQYF
>TRBJ2-7|medium-sized|TRBV5-6|.
TGTGCCAGCAGCTCACCTATCAGGGACGAGCAGTACTTC
CASSSPIRDEQYF
>TRBJ2-3|medium-sized|TRBV4-2|.
TGTGCCAGCAGCCAAGCCGCGGACTCCACAGATACGCAGTATTTT
CASSQAADSTDTQYF
>TRBJ2-2|few|TRBV4-3|TRBD2
TGCGCCAGCAGCCAAGATCGGGGACTAGCGGTTGTCGGGGAGCTGTTTTTT
CASSQDRGLAVVGELFF
>TRBJ2-3|medium-sized|TRBV7-9|.
TGTGCCAGCAGCCCGATAGAGGGAACAGGGAGCACAGATACGCAGTATTTT
CASSPIEGTGSTDTQYF
>TRBJ1-5|.|TRBV7-8|.
TGTGCCAGCAGCTTAGTAGGGGATCAGCCCCAGCATTTT
CASSLVGDQPQHF